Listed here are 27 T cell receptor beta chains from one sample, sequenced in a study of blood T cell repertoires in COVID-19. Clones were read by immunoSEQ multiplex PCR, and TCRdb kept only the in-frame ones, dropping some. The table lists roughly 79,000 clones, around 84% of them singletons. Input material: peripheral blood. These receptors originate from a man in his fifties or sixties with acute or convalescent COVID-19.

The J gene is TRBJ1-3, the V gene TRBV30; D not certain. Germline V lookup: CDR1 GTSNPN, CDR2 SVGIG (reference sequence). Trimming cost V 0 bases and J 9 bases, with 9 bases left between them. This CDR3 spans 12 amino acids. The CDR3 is CAWSVPGGTIYF. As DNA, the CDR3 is TGTGCCTGGAGTGTACCCGGCGGCACCATATATTTT.

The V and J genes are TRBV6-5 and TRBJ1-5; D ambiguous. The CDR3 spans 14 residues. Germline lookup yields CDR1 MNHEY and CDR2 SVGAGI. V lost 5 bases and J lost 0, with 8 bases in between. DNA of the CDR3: TGTGCCAGCAGTCCCGGTCCTAGCAATCAGCCCCAGCATTTT. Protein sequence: CASSPGPSNQPQHF.

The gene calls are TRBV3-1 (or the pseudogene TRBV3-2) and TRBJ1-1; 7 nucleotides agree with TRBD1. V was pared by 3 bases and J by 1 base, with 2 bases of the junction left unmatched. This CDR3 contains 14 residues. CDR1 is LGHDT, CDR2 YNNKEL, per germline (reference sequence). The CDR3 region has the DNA TGTGCCAGCAGCCAGTCAGGGGGGAACACTGAAGCTTTCTTT. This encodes CASSQSGGNTEAFF.

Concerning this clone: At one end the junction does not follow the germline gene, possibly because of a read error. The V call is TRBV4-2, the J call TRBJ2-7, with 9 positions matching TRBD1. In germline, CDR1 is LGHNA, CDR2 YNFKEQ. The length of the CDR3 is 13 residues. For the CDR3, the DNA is TGTGCCAGCAGTTCCGGGGGACAGGGTTATCAGCACTTC. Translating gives CASSSGGQGYQHF.

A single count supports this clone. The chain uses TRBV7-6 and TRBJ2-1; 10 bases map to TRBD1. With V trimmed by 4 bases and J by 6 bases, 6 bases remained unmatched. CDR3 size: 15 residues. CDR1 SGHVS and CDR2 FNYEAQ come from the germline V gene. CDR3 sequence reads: CASSSSDRGLNEQFF. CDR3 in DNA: TGTGCCAGCAGCTCCAGCGACAGGGGGCTCAATGAGCAGTTCTTC.

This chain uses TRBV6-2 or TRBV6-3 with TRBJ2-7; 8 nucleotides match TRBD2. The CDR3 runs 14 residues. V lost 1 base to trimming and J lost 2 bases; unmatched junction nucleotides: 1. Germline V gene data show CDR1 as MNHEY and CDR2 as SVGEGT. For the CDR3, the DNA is TGTGCCAGCAGTTACTTGACTAGCGCCTACGAGCAGTACTTC. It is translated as CASSYLTSAYEQYF.

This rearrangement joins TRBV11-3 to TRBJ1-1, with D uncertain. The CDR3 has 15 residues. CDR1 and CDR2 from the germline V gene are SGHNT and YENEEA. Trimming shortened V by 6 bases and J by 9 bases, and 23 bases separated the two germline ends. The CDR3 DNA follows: TGTGCCAGCAGTCTGAAGGGCAGTTCGGGAGGCAAAGCTTTCTTT. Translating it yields CASSLKGSSGGKAFF.

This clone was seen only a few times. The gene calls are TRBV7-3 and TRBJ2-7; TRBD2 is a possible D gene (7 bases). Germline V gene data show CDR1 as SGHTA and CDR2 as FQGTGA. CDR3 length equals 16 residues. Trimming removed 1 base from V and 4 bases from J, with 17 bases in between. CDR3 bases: TGTGCCAGCAGCTTAAGCGGCGGGGGCACCTATTACGAGCAGTACTTC. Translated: CASSLSGGGTYYEQYF.

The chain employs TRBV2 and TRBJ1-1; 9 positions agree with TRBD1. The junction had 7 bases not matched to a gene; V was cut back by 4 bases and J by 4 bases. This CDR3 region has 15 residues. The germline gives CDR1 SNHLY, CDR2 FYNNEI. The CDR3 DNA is TGTGCCAGCAGTGCGAACAGGGGGCAAGGCACTGAAGCTTTCTTT. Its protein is CASSANRGQGTEAFF.

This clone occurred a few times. Here the CDR3 reads CASSSPTSWGPDEQYF. CDR3 in DNA: TGTGCCAGCAGTTCCCCGACTAGCTGGGGCCCCGACGAGCAGTACTTC. The chain combines TRBV6-2 or TRBV6-3 with TRBJ2-7, with 7 positions matching TRBD2. V trimming: 4 bases; J trimming: 5 bases; junction bases outside the gene matches: 14. The length of the CDR3 is 16 residues. Germline CDR1 reads MNHEY; CDR2 reads SVGEGT.

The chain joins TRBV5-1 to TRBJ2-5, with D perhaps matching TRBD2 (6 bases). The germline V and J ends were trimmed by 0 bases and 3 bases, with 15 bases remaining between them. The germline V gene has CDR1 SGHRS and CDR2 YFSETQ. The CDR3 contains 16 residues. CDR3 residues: CASSLGAGRNEETQYF. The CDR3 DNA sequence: TGCGCCAGCAGCTTGGGGGCGGGACGTAACGAAGAGACCCAGTACTTC.

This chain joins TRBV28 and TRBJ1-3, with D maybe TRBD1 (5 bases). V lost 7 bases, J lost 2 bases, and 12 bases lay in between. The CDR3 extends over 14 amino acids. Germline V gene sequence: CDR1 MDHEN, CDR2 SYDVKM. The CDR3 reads CASIDRRAGNTIYF. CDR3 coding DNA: TGTGCCAGCATTGACCGCAGGGCTGGAAACACCATATATTTT.

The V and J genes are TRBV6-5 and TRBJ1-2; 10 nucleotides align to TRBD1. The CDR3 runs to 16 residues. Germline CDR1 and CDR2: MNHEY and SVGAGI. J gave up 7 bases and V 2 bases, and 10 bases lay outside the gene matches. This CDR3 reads CASSYDQTGGYGGYTF. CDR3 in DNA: TGTGCCAGCAGTTACGACCAGACAGGGGGCTATGGTGGCTACACCTTC.

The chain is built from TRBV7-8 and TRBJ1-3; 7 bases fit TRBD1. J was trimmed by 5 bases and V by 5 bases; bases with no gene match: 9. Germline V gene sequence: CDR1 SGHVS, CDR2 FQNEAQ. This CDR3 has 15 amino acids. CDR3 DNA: TGTGCCAGCAGCATGACAGGGTACTCCCGAAACACCATATATTTT. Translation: CASSMTGYSRNTIYF.

CDR3 nucleotides: TGTGCCAGCACCACCGGGGGGTCGCACACAGATACGCAGTATTTT. Translation: CASTTGGSHTDTQYF. V usage is TRBV6-5 and J usage is TRBJ2-3, with 7 positions matching TRBD2. Trimming removed 7 bases from V and 2 bases from J; junction bases left unmatched: 9. Germline V gene data show CDR1 as MNHEY and CDR2 as SVGAGI. This CDR3 spans 15 amino acids.

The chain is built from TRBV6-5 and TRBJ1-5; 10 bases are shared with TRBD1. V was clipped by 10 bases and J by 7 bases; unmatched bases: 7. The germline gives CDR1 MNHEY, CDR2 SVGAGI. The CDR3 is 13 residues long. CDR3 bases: TGTGCCACCAGACAGGGGGCGGGACAGCCCCAGCATTTT. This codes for CATRQGAGQPQHF.

The chain's CDR3 is CASSHSGRFKGCLLPLYGYTF. CDR3 sequence (DNA): TGCGCCAGCAGTCACTCAGGTCGGTTTAAGGGGTGTTTGCTCCCTCTATATGGCTACACCTTC. V usage is TRBV23-1 and J usage is TRBJ1-2; maybe TRBD1 (5 bases). TRBV23-1 is designated an ORF whose function remains uncertain. This CDR3 region has 21 residues. V lost 3 bases and J lost 5, with 34 bases in between.

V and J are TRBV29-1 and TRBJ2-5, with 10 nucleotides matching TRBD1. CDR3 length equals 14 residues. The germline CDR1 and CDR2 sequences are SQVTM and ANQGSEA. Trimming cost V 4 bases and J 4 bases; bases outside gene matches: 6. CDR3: CSVGGQGRGETQYF. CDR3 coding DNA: TGCAGCGTTGGGGGACAGGGGAGGGGAGAGACCCAGTACTTC.

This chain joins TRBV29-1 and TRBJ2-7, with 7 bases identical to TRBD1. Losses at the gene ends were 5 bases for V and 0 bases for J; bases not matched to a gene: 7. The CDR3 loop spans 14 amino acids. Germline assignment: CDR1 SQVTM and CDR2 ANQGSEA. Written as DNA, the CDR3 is TGCAGCGTTTTGGACAGGAAGAGCTCCTACGAGCAGTACTTC. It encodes CSVLDRKSSYEQYF.

The CDR3 here is CASSPHWGVSTYEQYF. DNA for the CDR3: TGTGCCAGCAGTCCCCACTGGGGGGTGAGTACTTACGAGCAGTACTTC. J is TRBJ2-7 and V is TRBV28; TRBD2 might be the D (6 bases). V gave up 5 bases and J gave up 4 bases, with 21 bases separating them. In germline, CDR1 is MDHEN, CDR2 SYDVKM. This CDR3 spans 16 amino acids.

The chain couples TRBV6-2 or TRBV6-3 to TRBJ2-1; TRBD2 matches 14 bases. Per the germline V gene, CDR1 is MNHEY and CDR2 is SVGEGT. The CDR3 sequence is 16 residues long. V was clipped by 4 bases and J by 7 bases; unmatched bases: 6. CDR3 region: CASSFGLAGGENEQFF. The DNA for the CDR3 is TGTGCCAGCAGTTTCGGACTAGCGGGAGGTGAAAATGAGCAGTTCTTC.

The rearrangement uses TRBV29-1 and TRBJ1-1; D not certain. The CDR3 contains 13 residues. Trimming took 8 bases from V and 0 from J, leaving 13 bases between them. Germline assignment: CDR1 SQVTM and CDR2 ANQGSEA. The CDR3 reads CSTCRGMNTEAFF. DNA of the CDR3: TGCAGCACCTGCCGGGGAATGAACACTGAAGCTTTCTTT.

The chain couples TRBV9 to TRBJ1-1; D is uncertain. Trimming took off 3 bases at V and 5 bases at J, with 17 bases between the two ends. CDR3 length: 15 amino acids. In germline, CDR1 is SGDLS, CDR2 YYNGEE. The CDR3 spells CASSANSVSGTEAFF. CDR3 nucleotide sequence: TGTGCCAGCAGCGCTAATAGCGTTTCGGGAACTGAAGCTTTCTTT.

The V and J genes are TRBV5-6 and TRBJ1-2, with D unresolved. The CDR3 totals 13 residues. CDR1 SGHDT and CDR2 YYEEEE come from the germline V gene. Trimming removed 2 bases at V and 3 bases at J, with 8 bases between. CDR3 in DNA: TGTGCCAGCAGCTTAGAGGGTCACTATGGCTACACCTTC. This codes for CASSLEGHYGYTF.

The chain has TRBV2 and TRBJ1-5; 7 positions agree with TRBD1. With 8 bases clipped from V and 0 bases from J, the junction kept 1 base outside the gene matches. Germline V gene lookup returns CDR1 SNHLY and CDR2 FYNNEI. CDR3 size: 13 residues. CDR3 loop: CASDRDSNQPQHF. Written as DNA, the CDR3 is TGTGCCAGCGACAGGGATAGCAATCAGCCCCAGCATTTT.

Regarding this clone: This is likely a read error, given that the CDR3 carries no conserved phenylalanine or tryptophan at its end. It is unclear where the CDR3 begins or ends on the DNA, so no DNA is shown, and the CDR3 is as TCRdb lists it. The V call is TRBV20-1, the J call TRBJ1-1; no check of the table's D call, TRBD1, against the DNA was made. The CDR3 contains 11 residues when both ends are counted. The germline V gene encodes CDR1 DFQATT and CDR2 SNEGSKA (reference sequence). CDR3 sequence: CSASSTFDRGV.

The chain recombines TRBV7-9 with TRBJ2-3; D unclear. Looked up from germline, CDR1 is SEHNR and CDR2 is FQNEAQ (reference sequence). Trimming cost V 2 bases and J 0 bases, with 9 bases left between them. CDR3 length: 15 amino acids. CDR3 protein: CASSLYLASTDTQYF. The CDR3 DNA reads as TGTGCCAGCAGCTTATATTTGGCTAGCACAGATACGCAGTATTTT.